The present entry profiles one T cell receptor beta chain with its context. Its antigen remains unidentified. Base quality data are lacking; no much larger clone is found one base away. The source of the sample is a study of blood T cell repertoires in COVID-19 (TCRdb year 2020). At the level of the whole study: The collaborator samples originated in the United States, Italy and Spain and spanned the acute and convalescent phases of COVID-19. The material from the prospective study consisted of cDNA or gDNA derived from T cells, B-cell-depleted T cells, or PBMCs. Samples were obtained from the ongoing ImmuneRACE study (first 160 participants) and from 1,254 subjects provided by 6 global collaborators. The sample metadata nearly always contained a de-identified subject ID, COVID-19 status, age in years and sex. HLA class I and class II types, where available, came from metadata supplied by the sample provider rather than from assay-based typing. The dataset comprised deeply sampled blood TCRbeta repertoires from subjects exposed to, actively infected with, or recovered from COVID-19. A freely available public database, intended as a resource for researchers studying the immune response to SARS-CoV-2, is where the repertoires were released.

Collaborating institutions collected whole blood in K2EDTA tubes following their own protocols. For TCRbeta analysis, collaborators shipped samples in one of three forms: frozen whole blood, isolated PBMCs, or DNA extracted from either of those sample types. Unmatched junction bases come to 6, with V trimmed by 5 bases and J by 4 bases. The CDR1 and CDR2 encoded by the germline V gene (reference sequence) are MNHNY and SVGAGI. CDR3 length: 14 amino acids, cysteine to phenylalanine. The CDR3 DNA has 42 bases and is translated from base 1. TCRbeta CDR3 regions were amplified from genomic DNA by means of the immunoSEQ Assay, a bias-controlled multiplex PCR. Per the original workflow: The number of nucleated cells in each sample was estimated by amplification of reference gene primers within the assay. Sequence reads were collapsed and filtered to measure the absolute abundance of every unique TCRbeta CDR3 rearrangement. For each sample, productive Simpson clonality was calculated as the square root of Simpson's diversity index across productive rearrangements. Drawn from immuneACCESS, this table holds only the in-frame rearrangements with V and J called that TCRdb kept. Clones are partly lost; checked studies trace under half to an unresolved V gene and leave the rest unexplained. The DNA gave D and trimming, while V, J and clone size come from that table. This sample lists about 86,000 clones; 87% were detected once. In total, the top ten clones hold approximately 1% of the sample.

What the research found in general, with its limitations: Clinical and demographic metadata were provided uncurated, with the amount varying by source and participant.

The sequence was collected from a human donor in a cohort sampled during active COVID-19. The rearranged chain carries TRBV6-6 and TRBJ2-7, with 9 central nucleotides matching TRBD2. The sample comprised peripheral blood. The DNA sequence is TGTGCCAGCAGTCAGACCGGACTAGCGTACGAGCAGTACTTC. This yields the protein CASSQTGLAYEQYF.